Sequencing of this T cell receptor beta chain was carried out in a study of early T cells in non-severe SARS-CoV-2 infection. TCRdb re-derived calls from the 5' RACE reads in MiXCR, one entry per CDR3 protein. The sample comprises more than 50,000 distinct CDR3 sequences, more than 13% of which are singletons, and 9% to 10% rests with the top ten. The sample here was whole blood, taken at baseline. This TCR came from an adult who was a healthcare worker with PCR-confirmed SARS-CoV-2 infection or an uninfected control (not recorded which).

This chain's CDR3 is CASSLGLAGPDTQYF. The DNA for the CDR3 is TGTGCCAGCAGCTTAGGACTAGCGGGGCCAGATACGCAGTATTTT. V usage is TRBV7-9 and J usage is TRBJ2-3; the match to TRBD2 covers 11 bases. Germline-derived CDR1 and CDR2 are SEHNR and FQNEAQ (reference sequence). This CDR3 has 15 amino acids. The trim removed 1 base at V and 4 bases at J, leaving 1 base unmatched. Looking up the rest from reference TRBV7-9 and TRBJ2-3 gives the full variable domain: DTGVSQNPRHKITKRGQNVTFRCDPISEHNRLYWYRQTLGQGPEFLTYFQNEAQLEKSRLLSDRFSAERPKGSFSTLEIQRTEQGDSAMYLCASSLGLAGPDTQYFGPGTRLTVL.